This T cell receptor beta chain was captured in a study of T cell repertoires in cytomegalovirus infection. About the study: Public TCR beta signatures indicated both CMV infection and matching HLA type.

TCRdb passed the reads through MiXCR, listing each CDR3 protein once. The sample lists some 100,000 distinct CDR3 sequences; about 25% were seen once. The V end was cut by 0 bases, the J end by 10 bases, with 12 bases between. Germline-derived CDR1 and CDR2 are MNHEY and SVGEGT. The CDR3 runs 13 residues. This clonotype has only a few counts. Material: CD8+ T cells from PBMCs. This chain links TRBV6-2 or TRBV6-3 with TRBJ1-1; no clear D gene. The source is a human donor in good health (CMV status not recorded). Some clones in this sample may be carry-over from other donors' samples. In nucleotides, the CDR3 is TGTGCCAGCAGTTACTCGACCCGAATGGGAGCTTTCTTT. Translated: CASSYSTRMGAFF.